These T cell receptor beta chains were read from a single sample in a study of identifying expanded T cells in peripheral blood. Sequencing used immunoSEQ multiplex PCR; TCRdb keeps in-frame clones, though not all of them. The table includes some 78,000 clones, approximately 84% detected once. Specimen: blood. These receptor sequences come from a person aged 18 to 75 in good health. CDR3s include the opening cysteine and the closing phenylalanine or tryptophan. A D gene is named only where the DNA matches it firmly. Rows may omit the clone size; those that give it use once, few, many or a size class.

size	D	J	V	DNA	CDR3
NA	TRBD2	TRBJ2-3	TRBV27	TGTGCCAGCAGTTTTTGGCTAGCGGGAGTTTCAGATACGCAGTATTTT	CASSFWLAGVSDTQYF
NA	NA	TRBJ2-7	TRBV6-5	TGTGCCAGCAGAGAACAGCAAGACTCCTACGAGCAGTACTTC	CASREQQDSYEQYF
NA	NA	TRBJ1-1	TRBV28	TGTGCCATCATGAGGGCAGGGAACACTGAAGCTTTCTTT	CAIMRAGNTEAFF
NA	TRBD1	TRBJ2-7	TRBV13	TGTGCCAGCAGCTTAGGGACAGGGACCTACGAGCAGTACTTC	CASSLGTGTYEQYF
NA	TRBD1	TRBJ2-3	TRBV5-1	TGCGCCAGCAGCGTCGGGACAGGATACACAGATACGCAGTATTTT	CASSVGTGYTDTQYF
NA	NA	TRBJ2-3	TRBV7-3	TGTGCCAGCAGCTTAGCCGGGTATACGCAGTATTTT	CASSLAGYTQYF
NA	NA	TRBJ2-7	TRBV13	TGTGCCAGCAGCTTAAGAGACCACGACGGGGAGCAGTACTTC	CASSLRDHDGEQYF
NA	TRBD1	TRBJ2-1	TRBV10-2	TGCGCCAGCAGTGAGTTTTCCGGGACAGCTTACAATGAGCAGTTCTTC	CASSEFSGTAYNEQFF
NA	NA	TRBJ2-3	TRBV19	TGTGCCGCCGGACAAAACACAGATACGCAGTATTTT	CAAGQNTDTQYF
NA	TRBD1	TRBJ2-7	TRBV9	TGTGCCAGCAGCGTGGGGGGACAGGGCACCTACGAGCAGTACTTC	CASSVGGQGTYEQYF
NA	TRBD2	TRBJ2-3	TRBV5-1	TGCGCCAGCACCCGGGAGGGAAGCACAGATACGCAGTATTTT	CASTREGSTDTQYF
NA	NA	TRBJ2-3	TRBV5-4	TGTGCCAGCAGCCCGACTACTTCGGATACGCAGTATTTT	CASSPTTSDTQYF
few	NA	TRBJ2-2	TRBV15	TGTGCCACCAGTCAGGTGGGCGGGGAGCTGTTTTTT	CATSQVGGELFF
NA	TRBD2	TRBJ2-5	TRBV11-2	TGTGCCAGCAGCTTAGATAGCGGGGTTCAAGAGACCCAGTACTTC	CASSLDSGVQETQYF
once	NA	TRBJ2-2	TRBV4-2	TGTGCCAGCAGCCAAGTTCCTCGACAGAACCCGAACACCGGGGAGCTGTTTTTT	CASSQVPRQNPNTGELFF
few	TRBD1	TRBJ1-2	TRBV28	TGTGCCAGCAGTGTCCAATCAGGGGGCGGTGGCTACACCTTC	CASSVQSGGGGYTF
NA	TRBD1	TRBJ1-1	TRBV27	TGTGCCAGCAGCTCGGACAGGGGCAACACTGAAGCTTTCTTT	CASSSDRGNTEAFF
NA	NA	TRBJ2-3	TRBV6-5	TGTGCCAGCAGTCGTGGGGTGCGAGGTCTAGATACGCAGTATTTT	CASSRGVRGLDTQYF
NA	NA	TRBJ1-2	TRBV27	TGTGCCAGCAGTTTGGCCCGCAACTATGGCTACACCTTC	CASSLARNYGYTF
NA	NA	TRBJ1-1	TRBV5-1	TGCGCCAGCAGCTCTACAGGCGCCAGCACTGAAGCTTTCTTT	CASSSTGASTEAFF
once	NA	TRBJ2-1	TRBV5-1	TGCGCCAGCAGCTTGATCGGGACCCGTTTAGGCAATGAGCAGTTCTTC	CASSLIGTRLGNEQFF
NA	TRBD1	TRBJ2-7	TRBV10-3	TGTGCCATCAGTGGGAAGACAGGGGGTGGCTACGAGCAGTACTTC	CAISGKTGGGYEQYF
NA	NA	TRBJ2-5	TRBV7-3	TGTGCCAGCAGCTTAATGGGCCTGCGGGCGGAGACCCAGTACTTC	CASSLMGLRAETQYF
NA	NA	TRBJ1-2	TRBV19	TGTGCCAGTAGTATCCCGGACACGATTGGGGGCTACACCTTC	CASSIPDTIGGYTF